A single sample is the source of the 7 T cell receptor beta chains below, sequenced in a study of blood T cells in healthy people across ages. A second PCR of roughly 7 to 11 cycles used a sample-barcoded 5' primer and a J-beta primer mix. One entry per CDR3 protein, called by TCRdb with MiXCR from the 5' RACE reads. The sample carries roughly 1.7 million distinct CDR3 sequences, about 31% recorded once. Sequencing input: blood. All receptors come from a woman between 25 and 40 years old in good health.

This clonotype was seen a few times. This chain joins TRBV25-1 and TRBJ1-2; the match to TRBD1 covers 9 bases. Trimming at V came to 0 bases and at J to 10 bases, leaving 12 bases not matched to a gene. The CDR3 is made up of 16 amino acids. Germline V CDR1 and CDR2: MGHDK, SYGVNS. CDR3 amino acids: CASSEYTGGGTVDYTF. In DNA form, the CDR3 reads TGTGCCAGCAGTGAATATACAGGGGGCGGGACTGTAGACTACACCTTC.

This clonotype has just a few counts. This chain joins TRBV7-9 and TRBJ1-1, with D tentatively TRBD1 (5 bases). Germline lookup yields CDR1 SEHNR and CDR2 FQNEAQ (reference sequence). Trimming removed 5 bases at V and 5 bases at J, with 12 bases between. There are 13 residues in the CDR3. CDR3 loop: CASSRRGRTEAFF. CDR3 nucleotides: TGTGCCAGCAGCCGCCGGGGGAGGACTGAAGCTTTCTTT.

V gene TRBV6-1 combines with J gene TRBJ2-1, with D possibly TRBD2 on 6 matching bases. Germline V gene sequence: CDR1 MNHNS, CDR2 SASEGT. The CDR3 spans 16 residues. V was clipped by 5 bases and J by 4 bases, with 18 bases between them. The CDR3 DNA follows: TGTGCCAGCAGTTCGGGAGAGGGGACGGTATACAATGAGCAGTTCTTC. It yields the protein CASSSGEGTVYNEQFF.

This CDR3 is CASSLTSGNAQYF. Written as DNA, the CDR3 is TGTGCCAGCAGCTTGACTAGCGGGAATGCGCAGTATTTT. V gene TRBV7-9 combines with J gene TRBJ2-3; 11 bases match TRBD2. The CDR3 covers 13 residues. The germline CDR1 and CDR2 sequences are SEHNR and FQNEAQ (reference sequence). Losses at the gene ends were 3 bases for V and 10 bases for J; bases not matched to a gene: 3.

The gene calls are TRBV6-1 and TRBJ2-1; D gene uncertain. This CDR3 contains 13 residues. CDR1 MNHNS and CDR2 SASEGT come from the germline V gene. V lost 4 bases to trimming and J lost 5 bases, with 9 bases between them. This chain's CDR3 is CASSADGNNEQFF. The DNA of the CDR3 is TGTGCCAGCAGTGCGGACGGAAACAATGAGCAGTTCTTC.

There are a few counts of this clonotype. The chain recombines TRBV3-1 with TRBJ2-3; 7 positions match TRBD2. The CDR3 is made up of 16 amino acids. The germline gives CDR1 LGHDT, CDR2 YNNKEL (reference sequence). J was trimmed by 1 base and V by 3 bases; bases with no gene match: 7. CDR3 residues: CASSHFGAGGTDTQYF. CDR3 nucleotide sequence: TGTGCCAGCAGCCACTTCGGGGCGGGGGGCACAGATACGCAGTATTTT.

The chain has TRBV20-1 and TRBJ1-6, with D perhaps TRBD1 (5 bases). The CDR3 covers 14 residues. V dropped 6 bases and J dropped 5 bases, with 14 bases sitting between them. Germline V lookup: CDR1 DFQATT, CDR2 SNEGSKA (reference sequence). CDR3 bases: TGCAGTGCCAAGGGGCCAGCAGATAATTCACCCCTCCACTTT. It codes for CSAKGPADNSPLHF.